The present TCR beta chain was sequenced within a study of sequential checkpoint blockade in melanoma. The J segment lost 6 bases and the V segment lost 7 bases, leaving 6 bases of the junction unmatched. Germline values: CDR1 MDHEN, CDR2 SYDVKM. The CDR3 loop spans 13 amino acids. The protocol was immunoSEQ multiplex PCR, while the TCRdb copy is restricted to in-frame clones and leaves out a portion. The table lists 25,000 to 35,000 clones, 85% to 90% of them singletons, with roughly 15% in the top ten. The treatment was: randomized to nivolumab then ipilimumab (arm A) or the reverse (arm B). Live CD3+CD8+ CD19− CD56− cells were sorted from PBMCs.

The chain uses TRBV28 and TRBJ2-7; 10 bases map to TRBD1. The sequences come from CD8+ T cells sorted from blood (inferred from file names), collected from a patient given nivolumab and ipilimumab in sequence. This receptor was obtained from a human donor with melanoma. The CDR3 here is CASTDRGLGEQYF. The CDR3 nucleotides read TGTGCCAGCACCGACAGGGGGCTTGGCGAGCAGTACTTC. Full variable domain (missing parts from reference TRBV28 and TRBJ2-7): DVKVTQSSRYLVKRTGEKVFLECVQDMDHENMFWYRQDPGLGLRLIYFSYDVKMKEKGDIPEGYSVSREKKERFSLILESASTNQTSMYLCASTDRGLGEQYFGPGTRLTVT.